The sequence of this TCR beta chain was determined in a study of T-cell memory formation after mild COVID-19. Study as a whole: Largely, the TCR clusters proved donor specific. Study-wide points: The CD4+ clones that contracted clustered mainly within CM and EM, and the CD8+ clones concentrated in EMRA.

A 5'RACE reaction primed in the constant segment made cDNA libraries of TCR alpha and TCR beta, and these carried sample barcodes and UMIs. MiXCR, run by TCRdb on the 5' RACE reads, gives a single entry per CDR3 protein. The data hold roughly 250,000 distinct CDR3 sequences, with approximately 16% observed a single time. On this clonotype itself: Its antigen remains unknown.

This CDR3 spans 12 amino acids. The germline CDR1 and CDR2 sequences are DFQATT and SNEGSKA (reference sequence). Trimming removed 3 bases at V and 7 bases at J, with 12 bases between. The rearrangement uses TRBV20-1 and TRBJ1-2; TRBD1 might be the D (6 bases). Sequencing input: PBMCs or a T cell subset sorted from them (not recorded which). The clonotype originates from a man younger than 30 who had mild COVID-19 (a few samples of this study predate the infection). Cell type and time point are not known. This chain's CDR3 is CSARNREAGYTF. The CDR3 coding sequence is TGCAGTGCTAGGAACAGGGAAGCTGGCTACACCTTC.